This T cell receptor (beta chain) stems from a study of T cell repertoires in cytomegalovirus infection. On this clonotype: The antigen remains unidentified.

MiXCR, run by TCRdb on the reads, gives a single entry per CDR3 protein. Among 650,000 to 850,000 distinct CDR3 sequences, almost 30% were seen once, and the ten largest hold 13%. General study points: Ex vivo responses were dominated by HLA-C-restricted CMV-specific TCR beta clonotypes.

This CDR3 is built from 14 residues. The V end lost 7 bases, the J end lost 4 bases, and 16 bases lay between the germline ends. The sequence was obtained from a human donor in good health (CMV status not recorded). Some clones in this sample may be carry-over from other donors' samples. The source was cultured CD8+ T cells from PBMCs, collected from culture after CMV antigen stimulation. The chain recombines TRBV12-3 or TRBV12-4 with TRBJ1-2; D is ambiguous. The CDR3 DNA reads TGTGCCAGCACCCTTTTGGGCGCTGCCTATGGCTACACCTTC. It specifies CASTLLGAAYGYTF.